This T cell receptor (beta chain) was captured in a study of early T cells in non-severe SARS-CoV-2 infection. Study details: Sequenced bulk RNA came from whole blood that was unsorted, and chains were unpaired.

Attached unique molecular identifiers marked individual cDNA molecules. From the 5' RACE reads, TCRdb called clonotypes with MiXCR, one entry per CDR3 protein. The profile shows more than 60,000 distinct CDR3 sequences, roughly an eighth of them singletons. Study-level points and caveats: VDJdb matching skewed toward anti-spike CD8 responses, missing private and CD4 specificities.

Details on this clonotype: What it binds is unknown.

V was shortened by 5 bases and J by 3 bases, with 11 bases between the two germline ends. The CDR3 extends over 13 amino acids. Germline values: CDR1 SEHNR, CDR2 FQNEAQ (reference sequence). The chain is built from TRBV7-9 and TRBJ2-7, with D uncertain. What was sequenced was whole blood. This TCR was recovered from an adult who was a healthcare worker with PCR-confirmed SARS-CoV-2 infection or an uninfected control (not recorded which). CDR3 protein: CASSARWIYEQYF. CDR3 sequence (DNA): TGTGCCAGCAGCGCCCGGTGGATCTACGAGCAGTACTTC.